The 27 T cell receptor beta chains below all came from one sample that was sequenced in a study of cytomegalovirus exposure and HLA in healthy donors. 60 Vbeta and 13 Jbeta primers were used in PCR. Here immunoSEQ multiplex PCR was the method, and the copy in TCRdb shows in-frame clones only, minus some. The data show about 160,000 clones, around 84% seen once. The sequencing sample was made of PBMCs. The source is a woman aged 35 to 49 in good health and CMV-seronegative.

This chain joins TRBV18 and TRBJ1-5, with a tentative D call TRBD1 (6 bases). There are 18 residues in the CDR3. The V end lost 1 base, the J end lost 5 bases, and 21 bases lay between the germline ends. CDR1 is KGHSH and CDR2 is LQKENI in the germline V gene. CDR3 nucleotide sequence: TGTGCCAGCTCACCACAGGGGGTGGGGTACCTTGGAGATCAGCCCCAGCATTTT. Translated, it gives CASSPQGVGYLGDQPQHF.

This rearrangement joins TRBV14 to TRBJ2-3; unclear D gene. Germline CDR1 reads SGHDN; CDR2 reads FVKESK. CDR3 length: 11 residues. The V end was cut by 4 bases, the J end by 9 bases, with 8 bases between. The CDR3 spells CASSRLSTQYF. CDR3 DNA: TGTGCCAGCAGCCGTCTATCAACGCAGTATTTT.

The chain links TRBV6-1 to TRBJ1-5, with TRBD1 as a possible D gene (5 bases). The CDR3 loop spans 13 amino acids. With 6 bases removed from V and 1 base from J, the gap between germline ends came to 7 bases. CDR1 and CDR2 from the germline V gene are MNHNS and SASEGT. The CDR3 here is CASSHRSNQPQHF. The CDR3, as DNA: TGTGCCAGCAGCCACAGGAGCAATCAGCCCCAGCATTTT.

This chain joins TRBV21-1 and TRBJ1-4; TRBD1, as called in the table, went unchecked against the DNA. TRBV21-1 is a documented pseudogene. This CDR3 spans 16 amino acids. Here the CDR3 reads CASSKVTGGVNEKLFF. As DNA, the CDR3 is TGTGCCAGCAGCAAAGTAACAGGGGGCGTTAATGAAAAACTGTTTTTT.

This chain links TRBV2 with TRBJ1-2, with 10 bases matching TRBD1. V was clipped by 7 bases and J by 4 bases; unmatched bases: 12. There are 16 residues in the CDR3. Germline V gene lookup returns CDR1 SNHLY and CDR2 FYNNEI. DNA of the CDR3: TGTGCCAGCAACTCGGGACAGGGGTACCTGGGCTATGGCTACACCTTC. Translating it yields CASNSGQGYLGYGYTF.

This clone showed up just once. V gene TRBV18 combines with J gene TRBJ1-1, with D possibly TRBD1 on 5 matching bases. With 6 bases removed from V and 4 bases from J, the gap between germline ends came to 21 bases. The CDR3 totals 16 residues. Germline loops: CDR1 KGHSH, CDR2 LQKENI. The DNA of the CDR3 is TGTGCCAGCTCGAACGTGGCGGGGGGATGGGGCACTGAAGCTTTCTTT. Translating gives CASSNVAGGWGTEAFF. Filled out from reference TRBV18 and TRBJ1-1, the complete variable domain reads NAGVMQNPRHLVRRRGQEARLRCSPMKGHSHVYWYRQLPEEGLKFMVYLQKENIIDESGMPKERFSAEFPKEGPSILRIQQVVRGDSAAYFCASSNVAGGWGTEAFFGQGTRLTVV.

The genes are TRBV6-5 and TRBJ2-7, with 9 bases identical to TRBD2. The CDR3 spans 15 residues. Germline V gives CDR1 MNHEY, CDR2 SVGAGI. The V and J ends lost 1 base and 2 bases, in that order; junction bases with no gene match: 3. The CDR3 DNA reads TGTGCCAGCAGTTACTTGCGGGGGGGGACCTACGAGCAGTACTTC. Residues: CASSYLRGGTYEQYF.

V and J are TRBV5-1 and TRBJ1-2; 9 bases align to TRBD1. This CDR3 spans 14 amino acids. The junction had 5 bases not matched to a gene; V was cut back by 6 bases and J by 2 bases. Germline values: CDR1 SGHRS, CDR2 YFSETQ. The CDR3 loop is CASTGDRENYGYTF. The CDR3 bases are TGCGCCAGCACCGGGGACAGGGAGAACTATGGCTACACCTTC.

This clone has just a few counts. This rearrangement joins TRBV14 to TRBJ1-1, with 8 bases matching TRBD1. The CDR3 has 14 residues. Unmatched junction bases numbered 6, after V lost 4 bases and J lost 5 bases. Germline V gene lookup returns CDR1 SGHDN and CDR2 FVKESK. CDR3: CASSPNRGWTEAFF. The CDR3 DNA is TGTGCCAGCAGCCCAAACAGGGGGTGGACTGAAGCTTTCTTT.

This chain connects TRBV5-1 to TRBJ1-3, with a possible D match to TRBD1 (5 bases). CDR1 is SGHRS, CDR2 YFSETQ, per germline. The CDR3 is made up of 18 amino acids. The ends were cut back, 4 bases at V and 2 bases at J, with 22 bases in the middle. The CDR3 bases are TGCGCCAGCAGCGCTTCGTTCCGGAGTGGGGGGACTGGAAACACCATATATTTT. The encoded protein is CASSASFRSGGTGNTIYF.

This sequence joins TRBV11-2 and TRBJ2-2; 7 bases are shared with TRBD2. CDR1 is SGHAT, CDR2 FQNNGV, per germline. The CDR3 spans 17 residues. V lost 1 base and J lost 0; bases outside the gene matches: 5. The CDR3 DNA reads TGTGCCAGCAGCTTAGCCCTGCTAGCGGCGAACACCGGGGAGCTGTTTTTT. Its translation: CASSLALLAANTGELFF.

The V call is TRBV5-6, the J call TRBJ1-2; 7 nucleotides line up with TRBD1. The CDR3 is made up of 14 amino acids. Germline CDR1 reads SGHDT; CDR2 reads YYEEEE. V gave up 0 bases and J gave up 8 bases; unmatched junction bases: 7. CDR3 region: CASSLAGGFQGYTF. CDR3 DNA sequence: TGTGCCAGCAGCTTGGCAGGGGGGTTCCAGGGCTACACCTTC.

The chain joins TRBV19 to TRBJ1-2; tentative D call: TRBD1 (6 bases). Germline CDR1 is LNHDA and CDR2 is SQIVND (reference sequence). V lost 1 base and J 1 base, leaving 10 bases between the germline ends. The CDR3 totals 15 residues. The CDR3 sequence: CASSIGTELNYGYTF. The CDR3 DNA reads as TGTGCCAGTAGTATAGGGACAGAACTTAACTATGGCTACACCTTC. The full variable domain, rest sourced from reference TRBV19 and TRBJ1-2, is DGGITQSPKYLFRKEGQNVTLSCEQNLNHDAMYWYRQDPGQGLRLIYYSQIVNDFQKGDIAEGYSVSREKKESFPLTVTSAQKNPTAFYLCASSIGTELNYGYTFGSGTRLTVV.

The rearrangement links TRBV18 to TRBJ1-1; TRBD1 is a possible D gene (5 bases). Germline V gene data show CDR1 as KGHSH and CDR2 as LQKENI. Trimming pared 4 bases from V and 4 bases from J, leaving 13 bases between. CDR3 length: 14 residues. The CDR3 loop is CASSQGIVGTEAFF. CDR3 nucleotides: TGTGCCAGCTCACAGGGGATTGTTGGCACTGAAGCTTTCTTT.

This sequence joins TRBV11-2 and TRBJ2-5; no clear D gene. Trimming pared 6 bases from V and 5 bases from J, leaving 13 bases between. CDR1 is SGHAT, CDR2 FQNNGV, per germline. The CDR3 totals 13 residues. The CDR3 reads CASRNAVYETQYF. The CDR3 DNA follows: TGTGCCAGCAGGAATGCGGTGTACGAGACCCAGTACTTC.

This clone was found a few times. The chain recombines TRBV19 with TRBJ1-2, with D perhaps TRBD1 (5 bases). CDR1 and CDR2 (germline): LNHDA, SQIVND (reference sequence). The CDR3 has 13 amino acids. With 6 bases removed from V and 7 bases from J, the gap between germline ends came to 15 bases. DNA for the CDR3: TGTGCCAGTAGCACGACAGAGACGGGTGGCTACACCTTC. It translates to CASSTTETGGYTF.

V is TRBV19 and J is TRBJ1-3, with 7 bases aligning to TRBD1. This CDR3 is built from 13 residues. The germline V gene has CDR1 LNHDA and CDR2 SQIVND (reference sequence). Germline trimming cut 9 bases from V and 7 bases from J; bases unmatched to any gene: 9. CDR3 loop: CASLHRGPNTIYF. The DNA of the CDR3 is TGTGCCAGCCTCCACAGGGGACCGAACACCATATATTTT.

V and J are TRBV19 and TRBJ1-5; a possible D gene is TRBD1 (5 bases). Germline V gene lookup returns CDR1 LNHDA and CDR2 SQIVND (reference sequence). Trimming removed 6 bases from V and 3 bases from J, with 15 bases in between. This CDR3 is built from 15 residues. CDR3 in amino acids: CASSPIDSYNQPQHF. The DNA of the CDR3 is TGTGCCAGTAGCCCAATTGACAGCTACAATCAGCCCCAGCATTTT.

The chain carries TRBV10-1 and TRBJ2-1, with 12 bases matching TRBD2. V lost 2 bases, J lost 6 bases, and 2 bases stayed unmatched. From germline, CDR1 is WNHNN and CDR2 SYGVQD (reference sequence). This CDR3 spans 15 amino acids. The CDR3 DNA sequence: TGCGCCAGCAGTGAGGCGGGACTAGCGGGCAATGAGCAGTTCTTC. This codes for CASSEAGLAGNEQFF.

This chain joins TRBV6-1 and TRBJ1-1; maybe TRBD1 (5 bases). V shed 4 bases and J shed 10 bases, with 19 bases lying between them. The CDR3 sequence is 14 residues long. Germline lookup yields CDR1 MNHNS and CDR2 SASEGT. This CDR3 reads CASSVRGMNGLAFF. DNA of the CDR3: TGTGCCAGCAGTGTAAGGGGTATGAATGGGTTAGCTTTCTTT.

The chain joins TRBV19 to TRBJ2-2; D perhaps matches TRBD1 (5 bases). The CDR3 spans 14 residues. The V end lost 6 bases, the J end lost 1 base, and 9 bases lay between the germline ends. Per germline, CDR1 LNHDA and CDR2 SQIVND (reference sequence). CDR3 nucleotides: TGTGCCAGTAGAATTGGACAGAACACCGGGGAGCTGTTTTTT. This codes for CASRIGQNTGELFF.

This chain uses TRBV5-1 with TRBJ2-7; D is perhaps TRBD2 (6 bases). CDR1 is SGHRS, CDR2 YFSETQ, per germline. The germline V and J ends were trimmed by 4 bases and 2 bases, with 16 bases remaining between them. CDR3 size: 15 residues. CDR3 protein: CASSAVGGVPYEQYF. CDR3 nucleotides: TGCGCCAGCAGCGCCGTAGGAGGGGTCCCCTACGAGCAGTACTTC.

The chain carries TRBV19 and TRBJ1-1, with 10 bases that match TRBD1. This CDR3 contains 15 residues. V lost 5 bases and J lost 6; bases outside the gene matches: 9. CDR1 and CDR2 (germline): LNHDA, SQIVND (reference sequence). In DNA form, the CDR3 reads TGTGCCAGTAGTCCGAGGACAGGGGGTTTGTCTGAAGCTTTCTTT. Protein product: CASSPRTGGLSEAFF.

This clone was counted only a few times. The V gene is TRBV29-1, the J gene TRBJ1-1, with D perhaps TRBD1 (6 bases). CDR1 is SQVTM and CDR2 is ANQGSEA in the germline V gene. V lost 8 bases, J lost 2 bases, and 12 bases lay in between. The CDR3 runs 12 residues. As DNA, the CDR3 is TGCAGCACCGCAGGGGACAACACTGAAGCTTTCTTT. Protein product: CSTAGDNTEAFF.

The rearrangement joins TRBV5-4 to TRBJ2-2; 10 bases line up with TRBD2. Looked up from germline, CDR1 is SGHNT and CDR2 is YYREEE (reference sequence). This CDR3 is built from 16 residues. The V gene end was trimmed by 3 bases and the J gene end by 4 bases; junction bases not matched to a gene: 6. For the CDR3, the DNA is TGTGCCAGCAGCTCCCAGCGGGGGGGACGCACCGGGGAGCTGTTTTTT. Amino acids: CASSSQRGGRTGELFF. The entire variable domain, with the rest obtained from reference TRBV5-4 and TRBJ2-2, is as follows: ETGVTQSPTHLIKTRGQQVTLRCSSQSGHNTVSWYQQALGQGPQFIFQYYREEENGRGNFPPRFSGLQFPNYSSELNVNALELDDSALYLCASSSQRGGRTGELFFGEGSRLTVL.

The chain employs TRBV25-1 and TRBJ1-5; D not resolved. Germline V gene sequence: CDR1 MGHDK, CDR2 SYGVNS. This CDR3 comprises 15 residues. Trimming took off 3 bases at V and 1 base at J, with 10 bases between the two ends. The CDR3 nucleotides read TGTGCCAGCAGTGATTCGCGGAGGAGCAATCAGCCCCAGCATTTT. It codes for CASSDSRRSNQPQHF.

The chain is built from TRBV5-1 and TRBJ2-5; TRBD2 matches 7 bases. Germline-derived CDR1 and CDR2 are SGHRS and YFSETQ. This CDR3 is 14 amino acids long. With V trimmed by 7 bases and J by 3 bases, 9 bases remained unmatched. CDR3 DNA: TGCGCCAGCTCCACTGGGGGGGTGGAAGAGACCCAGTACTTC. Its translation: CASSTGGVEETQYF.